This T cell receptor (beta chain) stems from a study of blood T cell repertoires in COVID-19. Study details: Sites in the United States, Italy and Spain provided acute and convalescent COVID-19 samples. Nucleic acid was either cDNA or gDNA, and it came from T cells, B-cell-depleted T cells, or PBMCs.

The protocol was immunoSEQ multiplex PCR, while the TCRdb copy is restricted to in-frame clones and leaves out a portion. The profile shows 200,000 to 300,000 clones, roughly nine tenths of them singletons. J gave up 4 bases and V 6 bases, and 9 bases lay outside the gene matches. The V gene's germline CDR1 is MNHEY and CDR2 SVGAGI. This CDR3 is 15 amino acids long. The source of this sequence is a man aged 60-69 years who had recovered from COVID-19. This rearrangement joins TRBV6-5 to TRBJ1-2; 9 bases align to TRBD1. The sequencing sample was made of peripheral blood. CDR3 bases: TGTGCCAGCAGGGGGACAGGGAAAAGGGTCTATGGCTACACCTTC. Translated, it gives CASRGTGKRVYGYTF.